This TCR beta chain was captured in a study of T-cell memory formation after mild COVID-19. TCRdb redid the calling of the 5' RACE reads with MiXCR, one entry per CDR3 protein. The sample consists of about 470,000 distinct CDR3 sequences, about 23% of them appearing once. The CDR3 runs to 13 residues. Trimming stripped 0 bases from V and 0 bases from J, with 3 bases between. CDR1 and CDR2 (germline): SGDLS, YYNGEE. Worth noting for this clonotype: Its antigen is still unknown.

Study-level points and caveats: Pre-infection memory carried some responding clones, suggesting that cross-reactive memory joined. Contracting CD4+ clones were located mainly in CM and EM, and CD8+ clones in EMRA. Contracting clones from day 15 to 85 had balanced CD4/CD8; later expanders favoured CD4+. What remained unconfirmed was the SARS-CoV-2 specificity of second-wave clones peaking on day 37.

Material for sequencing was PBMCs or a T cell subset sorted from them (not recorded which). V usage is TRBV9 and J usage is TRBJ1-1; the D is unclear. The origin of this receptor is an adult woman who had mild COVID-19 (a few samples of this study predate the infection). Cell type and time point are not known. CDR3 sequence: CASSVVVNTEAFF. DNA of the CDR3: TGTGCCAGCAGCGTAGTCGTGAACACTGAAGCTTTCTTT. Using reference TRBV9 and TRBJ1-1 for the parts outside the CDR3, the full variable domain is DSGVTQTPKHLITATGQRVTLRCSPRSGDLSVYWYQQSLDQGLQFLIQYYNGEERAKGNILERFSAQQFPDLHSELNLSSLELGDSALYFCASSVVVNTEAFFGQGTRLTVV.